This T cell receptor beta chain comes out of a study of blood T cell repertoires in COVID-19. On the study more broadly: Donors in the United States, Italy and Spain gave samples during acute or convalescent COVID-19.

J gave up 3 bases and V 6 bases, and 8 bases lay outside the gene matches. Per germline, CDR1 MDHEN and CDR2 SYDVKM. This CDR3 region has 15 residues. The assay was immunoSEQ multiplex PCR, and TCRdb's table has in-frame clones only and misses some. Of about 170,000 clones listed, roughly 85% are singletons. This chain links TRBV28 with TRBJ2-7; 10 positions agree with TRBD2. The TCR was taken from a woman in her 70s in a cohort exposed to, infected with or recovered from COVID-19 (not recorded which). The sample was PBMCs or T cells enriched from blood (not recorded which). The CDR3 region has the DNA TGTGCCAGCAGACGTAATCTAGCGGGGGTCTACGAGCAGTACTTC. Amino acids: CASRRNLAGVYEQYF.